These 17 T cell receptor beta chains were sequenced from one sample in a study of CD8 T cells in ankylosing spondylitis. TCRdb recomputed calls from the 5' RACE reads with MiXCR, one row per CDR3 protein. This sample has about 220,000 distinct CDR3 sequences; 20% to 30% occur once, and the top ten carry approximately 6.6%. Sequencing input: blood, either unsorted or a sorted T cell fraction (not recorded which). All receptors derive from a male donor with ankylosing spondylitis or in good health (not recorded which).

This clonotype was seen a handful of times. This chain joins TRBV5-5 and TRBJ2-7, with 9 nucleotides matching TRBD1. The ends lost 0 bases at V and 5 bases at J; junction bases unmatched: 6. The CDR3 runs to 15 residues. Germline lookup yields CDR1 SGHKS and CDR2 YYEKEE (reference sequence). The CDR3 loop reads CASSLETGGGHEQYF. As DNA, the CDR3 is TGTGCCAGCAGCTTGGAGACAGGGGGAGGCCACGAGCAGTACTTC.

V usage is TRBV25-1 and J usage is TRBJ2-2, with D possibly matching TRBD2 (6 bases). The CDR3 contains 14 residues. CDR1 is MGHDK, CDR2 SYGVNS, per germline. The V gene lost 2 bases and the J gene lost 5 bases, with 9 bases spanning the gap. CDR3 coding DNA: TGTGCCAGCAGTGAAGCGGGGCGTACCGGGGAGCTGTTTTTT. This sequence encodes CASSEAGRTGELFF.

The rearrangement joins TRBV11-2 to TRBJ2-3; weak D call: TRBD1 (5 bases). The CDR3 totals 16 residues. CDR1 SGHAT and CDR2 FQNNGV come from the germline V gene. Trimming shortened V by 5 bases and J by 5 bases, and 20 bases separated the two germline ends. CDR3 bases: TGTGCCAGCAGCCCTACAGGTCGTCAGGCCGTAGATACGCAGTATTTT. Protein: CASSPTGRQAVDTQYF.

V gene TRBV12-3 or TRBV12-4 combines with J gene TRBJ2-7; D might be TRBD1 (6 bases). With 1 base removed from V and 1 base from J, the gap between germline ends came to 11 bases. This CDR3 spans 15 amino acids. For the CDR3, the DNA is TGTGCCAGCAGTTTAGGGATCGGACAGTCCTACGAGCAGTACTTC. Amino acids: CASSLGIGQSYEQYF.

The chain combines TRBV6-2 or TRBV6-3 with TRBJ2-5; D possibly uses TRBD1 or TRBD2 (6 bases each). The CDR3 is 15 amino acids. Trimming cost V 5 bases and J 2 bases, with 15 bases left between them. Germline loops: CDR1 MNHEY, CDR2 SVGEGT. CDR3 sequence: CASSEQGRPQETQYF. CDR3 DNA sequence: TGTGCCAGCAGTGAGCAGGGGAGGCCGCAAGAGACCCAGTACTTC.

This clonotype was counted at least ten times. The chain couples TRBV28 to TRBJ2-6, with D possibly TRBD1 on 6 matching bases. The germline CDR1 and CDR2 sequences are MDHEN and SYDVKM. This CDR3 is 17 amino acids long. The V and J ends lost 6 bases and 0 bases respectively, with 15 bases between them. The CDR3 is CASSGQRASSGANVLTF. For the CDR3, the DNA is TGTGCCAGCAGCGGACAGAGAGCGAGCTCTGGGGCCAACGTCCTGACTTTC.

A remark on this clonotype: One junction end does not reproduce the germline sequence, and a read error may be involved. The chain carries TRBV24-1 and TRBJ1-2; D possibly corresponds to TRBD1 (5 bases). The CDR3 length is 13 residues. Germline loops: CDR1 KGHDR, CDR2 SFDVKD. The CDR3 is CATSGDGYYGYPF. The CDR3 nucleotides read TGTGCCACCAGTGGGGACGGGTACTATGGCTACCCCTTC.

This chain links TRBV20-1 with TRBJ1-1, with D possibly matching TRBD1 (5 bases). This CDR3 has 13 amino acids. The V gene's germline CDR1 is DFQATT and CDR2 SNEGSKA (reference sequence). V dropped 5 bases and J dropped 1 base, with 11 bases sitting between them. The CDR3 is CSASDTPNTEAFF. CDR3 sequence (DNA): TGCAGTGCTTCGGACACGCCGAACACTGAAGCTTTCTTT.

This clonotype was recorded at least ten times. The chain carries TRBV14 and TRBJ2-2; a weak D match, TRBD1 (5 bases). The V and J ends lost 4 bases and 3 bases respectively, with 12 bases between them. Germline loops: CDR1 SGHDN, CDR2 FVKESK. The CDR3 sequence is 15 residues long. The CDR3: CASSPYLGDTGELFF. The CDR3 DNA is TGTGCCAGCAGCCCCTACTTAGGGGACACCGGGGAGCTGTTTTTT.

The genes are TRBV20-1 and TRBJ2-5; the D gene is possibly TRBD1 (6 bases). The CDR3 has 14 residues. Germline V gene data show CDR1 as DFQATT and CDR2 as SNEGSKA (reference sequence). The V end lost 4 bases, the J end lost 3 bases, and 15 bases lay between the germline ends. The CDR3 loop reads CSATETGSEETQYF. The CDR3 DNA is TGCAGTGCTACTGAGACAGGCTCTGAAGAGACCCAGTACTTC.

This clonotype was observed at least ten times. The chain couples TRBV29-1 to TRBJ2-3; possibly TRBD1 for D (6 bases). CDR1 SQVTM and CDR2 ANQGSEA come from the germline V gene. V lost 1 base to trimming and J lost 14 bases, with 13 bases between them. The CDR3 is 11 residues long. The CDR3 nucleotides are TGCAGCGTTGAAGGGCTAGGGGGTTCGTATTTT. Translating gives CSVEGLGGSYF.

This clonotype has just a few counts. CDR3 DNA: TGCAGTGCTCGGCTAGCGGGAGGGGCGGGAGATACGCAGTATTTT. It translates to CSARLAGGAGDTQYF. The chain joins TRBV20-1 to TRBJ2-3; 12 nucleotides line up with TRBD2. V trimming: 5 bases; J trimming: 5 bases; junction bases outside the gene matches: 8. Per germline, CDR1 DFQATT and CDR2 SNEGSKA (reference sequence). This CDR3 has 15 amino acids.

This clonotype was counted a few times. The chain employs TRBV2 and TRBJ2-7; maybe TRBD2 (6 bases). The ends were cut back, 4 bases at V and 8 bases at J, with 12 bases in the middle. The CDR3 contains 12 residues. Germline CDR1 is SNHLY and CDR2 is FYNNEI. CDR3 sequence reads: CASSGDSSQQYF. Here the CDR3 DNA reads TGTGCCAGCAGTGGGGACTCTTCTCAGCAGTACTTC.

This clonotype appeared many times. The CDR3 DNA reads as TGTGCCAGCAGCCCAAGGGGGGGGACAGGGGGACAGCATTTT. This encodes CASSPRGGTGGQHF. The chain joins TRBV9 to TRBJ1-5, with TRBD1 matching 11 bases. The V gene's germline CDR1 is SGDLS and CDR2 YYNGEE. V dropped 4 bases and J dropped 13; count of bases not matched to a gene: 10. CDR3 length: 14 amino acids.

This rearrangement joins TRBV29-1 to TRBJ2-7, with D hard to call. Trimming removed 4 bases at V and 7 bases at J, with 11 bases between. CDR3 length equals 11 residues. Germline CDR1 is SQVTM and CDR2 is ANQGSEA. As DNA, the CDR3 is TGCAGCGTTGCAGAGACTTTGGAGCAGTACTTC. The encoded protein is CSVAETLEQYF.

This clonotype occurred once. The rearrangement joins TRBV20-1 to TRBJ2-7, with TRBD1 matching over 7 bases. J was trimmed by 5 bases and V by 8 bases; bases with no gene match: 12. The germline V gene has CDR1 DFQATT and CDR2 SNEGSKA (reference sequence). This CDR3 has 13 residues. CDR3: CSYMAGTVHEQYF. DNA of the CDR3: TGCAGTTATATGGCCGGGACAGTCCACGAGCAGTACTTC.

This clonotype came up many times. The chain carries TRBV20-1 and TRBJ1-3; D uncertain. Germline loops: CDR1 DFQATT, CDR2 SNEGSKA (reference sequence). Trimming removed 0 bases at V and 3 bases at J, with 15 bases between. The CDR3 totals 16 residues. The CDR3 loop is CSARDFREKYGNTIYF. CDR3 bases: TGCAGTGCTAGAGATTTCCGGGAGAAGTATGGAAACACCATATATTTT.